The 4 T cell receptor beta chains listed next were all sequenced from one sample in a study of T cell repertoires in cytomegalovirus infection. These receptors have no known antigen. Using its own MiXCR run on the reads, TCRdb lists one record per CDR3 protein. The sample lists 110,000 or so distinct CDR3 sequences, around 31% occurring once. The specimen was CD8+ T cells from cultured PBMCs, collected from culture after CMV antigen stimulation. The receptors were sampled from a human donor in good health (CMV status not recorded). Some clones in this sample may be carry-over from other donors' samples.

This clonotype has a count of ten or more. This chain uses TRBV12-3 or TRBV12-4 with TRBJ1-5; TRBD1 is a possible D gene (6 bases). Trimming took off 9 bases at V and 4 bases at J, with 13 bases between the two ends. The CDR3 is 13 amino acids. The CDR3 DNA is TGTGCCAGTAAACAGGGATGGAATCAGCCCCAGCATTTT. Translating it yields CASKQGWNQPQHF.

J is TRBJ2-4 and V is TRBV23-1; perhaps D is TRBD1 or TRBD2 (5 bases each). TRBV23-1 is treated as an ORF (open reading frame) with a function not yet certain. V was shortened by 4 bases and J by 0 bases, with 16 bases between the two germline ends. CDR3 length: 17 amino acids. CDR3 sequence: CASSPGRDPLAKNIQYF. CDR3 bases: TGCGCCAGCAGTCCAGGCCGGGACCCCCTAGCCAAAAACATTCAGTACTTC.

The rearrangement uses TRBV7-4 and TRBJ2-5; D might be TRBD2 (6 bases). V shed 3 bases and J shed 1 base, with 24 bases lying between them. The CDR3 has 19 amino acids. Germline V CDR1 and CDR2: SGHVT, SQSDAQ. The CDR3 DNA reads TGTGCCAGCAGCTTTTCTGTCCGCGCCCGGGAGACGCCCCAAGAGACCCAGTACTTC. The encoded protein is CASSFSVRARETPQETQYF.

This rearrangement joins TRBV7-9 to TRBJ2-7; the D is unclear. CDR1 and CDR2 (germline): SEHNR, FQNEAQ (reference sequence). This CDR3 has 12 residues. V lost 1 base and J lost 9, with 10 bases in between. The CDR3 sequence: CASSLEARGQYF. The CDR3 bases are TGTGCCAGCAGCTTAGAGGCCCGCGGGCAGTACTTC.